One and the same sample provided the 14 T cell receptor beta chains below, sequenced in a study of glioma-infiltrating T cells after dendritic cell vaccination. Sequencing used immunoSEQ multiplex PCR; TCRdb keeps in-frame clones, though not all of them. Among about 110,000 clones listed, around 90% were seen once. Regarding time point: after dendritic cell vaccination, including at tumor progression/relapse. Material: blood, obtained after dendritic cell vaccination. These receptors were taken from a human donor with glioblastoma.

The chain has TRBV9 and TRBJ1-3; D perhaps matches TRBD1 (5 bases). The CDR3 spans 15 residues. Trimming cost V 0 bases and J 0 bases, with 7 bases left between them. Germline CDR1 reads SGDLS; CDR2 reads YYNGEE. The CDR3 DNA is TGTGCCAGCAGCGTAGCAGGGTACTCTGGAAACACCATATATTTT. Its protein is CASSVAGYSGNTIYF. Filled out from reference TRBV9 and TRBJ1-3, the complete variable domain reads DSGVTQTPKHLITATGQRVTLRCSPRSGDLSVYWYQQSLDQGLQFLIQYYNGEERAKGNILERFSAQQFPDLHSELNLSSLELGDSALYFCASSVAGYSGNTIYFGEGSWLTVV.

This clone was observed a few times. Other nucleotide sequences in the sample specify the same CDR3. In DNA form, the CDR3 reads TGTGCCAGCAGTCCAGGGTTAGCCAAAAACATTCAGTACTTC. This translates into CASSPGLAKNIQYF. J is TRBJ2-4 and V is TRBV2; a possible D gene is TRBD1 (5 bases). V was pared by 5 bases and J by 0 bases, with 8 bases between. This CDR3 has 14 residues. From germline, CDR1 is SNHLY and CDR2 FYNNEI.

The V gene is TRBV7-8, the J gene TRBJ2-5, with a weak D call TRBD1 (6 bases). The germline CDR1 and CDR2 sequences are SGHVS and FQNEAQ. V lost 5 bases and J 5 bases, leaving 18 bases between the germline ends. This CDR3 contains 15 residues. The CDR3 DNA is TGTGCCAGCAGCGCACCGGGACAATCGTCGGAGACCCAGTACTTC. This sequence encodes CASSAPGQSSETQYF.

The chain employs TRBV6-6 and TRBJ2-3; maybe TRBD1 (5 bases). Germline V gene data show CDR1 as MNHNY and CDR2 as SVGAGI (reference sequence). V was clipped by 6 bases and J by 2 bases, with 9 bases between them. This CDR3 spans 13 amino acids. CDR3 coding DNA: TGTGCCAGCAGCACAGGTTCCACAGATACGCAGTATTTT. Protein product: CASSTGSTDTQYF.

This clone was seen a single time. V and J are TRBV18 and TRBJ1-2; D gene ambiguous. Between the trimmed V and J ends, which lost 3 bases and 3 bases, there was a span of 8 bases. The V gene's germline CDR1 is KGHSH and CDR2 LQKENI. There are 13 residues in the CDR3. CDR3 in amino acids: CASSPETDYGYTF. In nucleotides, the CDR3 is TGTGCCAGCTCACCCGAAACGGACTATGGCTACACCTTC. The variable domain in full, with the rest retrieved from reference TRBV18 and TRBJ1-2, is NAGVMQNPRHLVRRRGQEARLRCSPMKGHSHVYWYRQLPEEGLKFMVYLQKENIIDESGMPKERFSAEFPKEGPSILRIQQVVRGDSAAYFCASSPETDYGYTFGSGTRLTVV.

V usage is TRBV5-1 and J usage is TRBJ2-2, with 7 positions matching TRBD2. Germline V gives CDR1 SGHRS, CDR2 YFSETQ. The CDR3 loop spans 15 amino acids. V was pared by 2 bases and J by 2 bases, with 3 bases of the junction left unmatched. The CDR3 nucleotides are TGCGCCAGCAGCTTAAGCGGGGTTAACACCGGGGAGCTGTTTTTT. It encodes CASSLSGVNTGELFF.

This chain joins TRBV4-1 and TRBJ2-5; D unresolved. V lost 2 bases and J 5 bases, leaving 9 bases between the germline ends. The germline gives CDR1 MGHRA, CDR2 YSYEKL. The CDR3 totals 13 residues. CDR3 sequence (DNA): TGCGCCAGCAGCCAATTGGCCTCGGAGACCCAGTACTTC. Its protein product is CASSQLASETQYF.

This chain uses TRBV5-4 with TRBJ2-7; 9 bases fit TRBD1. CDR1 is SGHNT and CDR2 is YYREEE in the germline V gene (reference sequence). The CDR3 length is 16 residues. Losses at the gene ends were 4 bases for V and 3 bases for J; bases not matched to a gene: 11. The CDR3 coding sequence is TGTGCCAGCAGCCCCCGGCAGACAGGGGGGATCTACGAGCAGTACTTC. It codes for CASSPRQTGGIYEQYF.

Here the CDR3 reads CAISQQGEYGYTF. Here the CDR3 DNA reads TGTGCCATCAGTCAACAGGGGGAATATGGCTACACCTTC. The chain links TRBV10-3 to TRBJ1-2; 8 bases agree with TRBD1. Germline assignment: CDR1 ENHRY and CDR2 SYGVKD. J was trimmed by 5 bases and V by 5 bases; bases with no gene match: 4. The CDR3 totals 13 residues.

The chain links TRBV10-1 to TRBJ1-3; a weak D match, TRBD1 (6 bases). Trimming removed 9 bases at V and 1 base at J, with 13 bases between. The CDR3 has 14 residues. The V gene's germline CDR1 is WNHNN and CDR2 SYGVQD (reference sequence). The CDR3 region is CARAQQGSGNTIYF. For the CDR3, the DNA is TGCGCCAGGGCACAACAGGGATCTGGAAACACCATATATTTT.

This clone was recorded only once. The chain recombines TRBV5-1 with TRBJ2-2, with 8 bases that match TRBD2. Trimming cost V 2 bases and J 3 bases; bases outside gene matches: 3. Looked up from germline, CDR1 is SGHRS and CDR2 is YFSETQ. The CDR3 is 15 residues long. CDR3 in DNA: TGCGCCAGCAGCTTAGGAGCGGGAGACACCGGGGAGCTGTTTTTT. It encodes CASSLGAGDTGELFF.

The V gene is TRBV7-9, the J gene TRBJ2-2; 9 bases are a match to TRBD2. The CDR3 consists of 16 residues. The V gene end was trimmed by 5 bases and the J gene end by 0 bases; junction bases not matched to a gene: 4. Germline V CDR1 and CDR2: SEHNR, FQNEAQ (reference sequence). CDR3 coding DNA: TGTGCCAGCAGCGATAGCGGGGGCGCGAACACCGGGGAGCTGTTTTTT. This codes for CASSDSGGANTGELFF.

The V and J genes are TRBV7-9 and TRBJ1-1; no clear D. CDR3 length equals 15 residues. In germline, CDR1 is SEHNR, CDR2 FQNEAQ (reference sequence). Trimming cost V 5 bases and J 11 bases, with 24 bases left between them. The CDR3 DNA reads TGTGCCAGCAGCCGTATCGAGGGCCCAACCATAGGGGCTTTCTTT. Protein product: CASSRIEGPTIGAFF.

The rearrangement links TRBV5-8 to TRBJ2-3; TRBD1 aligns across 9 bases. Germline CDR1 is SGHTS and CDR2 is YDEGEE. V was pared by 7 bases and J by 5 bases, with 8 bases of the junction left unmatched. CDR3 length: 14 amino acids. As DNA, the CDR3 is TGTGCCAGCCCAACCGGGACAGGGCGAGATACGCAGTATTTT. The encoded protein is CASPTGTGRDTQYF.